A selection of T cell receptor beta chains follows, all from one sample in a study of cytomegalovirus exposure and HLA in healthy donors. Sequencing was performed with immunoSEQ multiplex PCR; in TCRdb, only in-frame clones are kept and a portion is missing. The sample records about 69,000 clones, around 74% being singletons. Material for sequencing was PBMCs. The receptors were sampled from a woman aged 60-75 years in good health and CMV-seropositive. Each CDR3 is given with its conserved first and last residue. Fields, in order: V gene, J gene, D gene, CDR3 length, clone size, CDR3 protein, CDR3 DNA. The D gene is left open where the match is weak. Clone sizes are given selectively: once, few, many, or a class where the clone is expanded.

>TRBV18|TRBJ1-3|NA|15|once
CASSQQGHSGNTIYF
TGTGCCAGCTCGCAACAGGGACACTCTGGAAACACCATATATTTT
>TRBV4-1|TRBJ1-6|NA|15|NA
CASSQVWRDDSPLHF
TGCGCCAGCAGCCAAGTCTGGAGAGACGATTCACCCCTCCACTTT
>TRBV5-1|TRBJ2-5|TRBD2|16|NA
CASSGTSGGASETQYF
TGCGCCAGCAGCGGAACTAGCGGGGGGGCCTCAGAGACCCAGTACTTC
>TRBV28|TRBJ1-1|NA|14|NA
CASRPRHLNTEAFF
TGTGCCAGCAGACCTCGACACCTGAACACTGAAGCTTTCTTT
>TRBV12-5|TRBJ1-2|NA|16|NA
CASASRREGRIYGYTF
TGTGCTAGTGCCTCCCGCCGGGAGGGGCGGATTTATGGCTACACCTTC
>TRBV30|TRBJ1-1|NA|12|NA
CAWSVANTEAFF
TGTGCCTGGAGTGTAGCGAACACTGAAGCTTTCTTT
>TRBV4-1|TRBJ1-1|NA|14|NA
CASSQGRGMTEAFF
TGCGCCAGCAGCCAAGGGCGGGGGATGACTGAAGCTTTCTTT
>TRBV6-5|TRBJ2-7|TRBD2|14|NA
CASSLAGGPYEQYF
TGTGCCAGCAGTCTAGCGGGAGGTCCCTACGAGCAGTACTTC
>TRBV7-2|TRBJ1-6|NA|14|NA
CASSPQVYNSPLHF
TGTGCCAGCAGCCCCCAGGTTTATAATTCACCCCTCCACTTT
>TRBV19|TRBJ2-3|NA|12|NA
CASSNTIHTQYF
TGTGCCAGTAGTAACACGATCCATACGCAGTATTTT
>TRBV7-3|TRBJ1-1|NA|12|NA
CASSFQGGEAFF
TGTGCCAGCAGCTTCCAGGGTGGTGAAGCTTTCTTT
>TRBV5-1|TRBJ2-5|TRBD1|16|NA
CASSRSGTGVRETQYF
TGCGCCAGCAGCCGCTCAGGGACAGGAGTACGCGAGACCCAGTACTTC
>TRBV21-1|TRBJ1-1|NA|15|NA
CASSSRGRGDTEAFF
TGTGCCAGCAGTTCTCGGGGGAGGGGAGACACTGAAGCTTTCTTT
>TRBV5-1|TRBJ2-3|TRBD2|15|NA
CASSRGGPQTDTQYF
TGCGCCAGCAGTCGGGGGGGGCCTCAGACAGATACGCAGTATTTT
>TRBV19|TRBJ1-4|NA|14|few
CASSIERSNEKLFF
TGTGCCAGTAGTATAGAACGGTCTAATGAAAAACTGTTTTTT
>TRBV9|TRBJ2-1|NA|12|NA
CASSQTSNEQFF
TGTGCCAGCAGCCAGACTAGCAATGAGCAGTTCTTC
>TRBV18|TRBJ1-5|NA|15|NA
CASSRTGYSNQPQHF
TGTGCCAGCTCCCGCACAGGTTATAGCAATCAGCCCCAGCATTTT
>TRBV6-1|TRBJ2-7|NA|13|NA
CASSAGHSYEQYF
TGTGCCAGCAGTGCCGGACACTCCTACGAGCAGTACTTC
>TRBV6-6|TRBJ2-3|NA|11|NA
CASCVSDTQYF
TGTGCCAGCTGCGTCTCGGATACGCAGTATTTT
>TRBV14|TRBJ1-2|TRBD1|15|NA
CASSQHTGGEAGYTF
TGTGCCAGCAGCCAACATACAGGGGGAGAGGCTGGCTACACCTTC
>TRBV5-1|TRBJ2-3|NA|12|NA
CASSQPGDTQYF
TGCGCCAGCAGCCAACCCGGGGATACGCAGTATTTT
>TRBV29-1|TRBJ1-1|TRBD1|12|NA
CSVLTGGTEAFF
TGCAGCGTTTTGACAGGGGGGACTGAAGCTTTCTTT
>TRBV7-2|TRBJ1-1|TRBD1|15|few
CASSQGQRMNTEAFF
TGTGCCAGCAGCCAGGGACAGCGGATGAACACTGAAGCTTTCTTT
>TRBV11-1|TRBJ2-2|TRBD1|15|NA
CASTRGTGGSGELFF
TGTGCCAGCACGCGGGGGACAGGGGGAAGCGGGGAGCTGTTTTTT
>TRBV10-1|TRBJ2-2|NA|12|NA
CASKGDTGELFF
TGCGCCAGCAAAGGGGACACCGGGGAGCTGTTTTTT
>TRBV5-1|TRBJ1-5|NA|13|NA
CASSLDTLQPQHF
TGCGCCAGCAGCTTGGATACTCTTCAGCCCCAGCATTTT
>TRBV7-2|TRBJ1-4|NA|13|NA
CASSVEANEKLFF
TGTGCCAGCAGCGTCGAGGCCAATGAAAAACTGTTTTTT
>TRBV7-8|TRBJ2-5|TRBD2|15|NA
CASSLTSGSRETQYF
TGTGCCAGCAGCTTAACTAGCGGGAGCCGAGAGACCCAGTACTTC
>TRBV7-9|TRBJ1-4|NA|14|NA
CAAATAATNEKLFF
TGTGCCGCGGCAACGGCAGCAACTAATGAAAAACTGTTTTTT
>TRBV12-5|TRBJ2-7|NA|14|NA
CASGLRPAVMEQYF
TGTGCTAGTGGTTTGAGGCCAGCGGTTATGGAGCAGTACTTC
>TRBV5-1|TRBJ1-1|NA|14|NA
CASRFLQGQTEAFF
TGCGCCAGCAGGTTCCTACAGGGTCAAACTGAAGCTTTCTTT
>TRBV30|TRBJ2-7|TRBD1|14|NA
CAWSRGQGSYEQYF
TGTGCCTGGAGTAGGGGACAGGGGAGTTACGAGCAGTACTTC
>TRBV5-1|TRBJ2-7|NA|15|NA
CASSPPQGLDYEQYF
TGCGCCAGCAGCCCCCCTCAGGGTTTGGACTACGAGCAGTACTTC